One TCR beta chain is described in this entry. Measured with immunoSEQ multiplex PCR; TCRdb has only the in-frame clones, and not every one. Of roughly 140,000 clones in the sample, around 79% are singletons; the top ten hold about 8.6%. The data originate from a study of blood T cell repertoires in COVID-19. The germline CDR1 and CDR2 sequences are MDHEN and SYDVKM. This CDR3 is 15 amino acids long. Trimming stripped 6 bases from V and 0 bases from J, with 12 bases between. This sequence was found in a man in his fifties or sixties with active or convalescent COVID-19. The chain has TRBV28 and TRBJ2-1, with D possibly matching TRBD2 (5 bases). The sample was peripheral blood. This CDR3 is CASRTLGSSYNEQFF. The DNA for the CDR3 is TGTGCCAGCAGGACATTGGGGAGCTCCTACAATGAGCAGTTCTTC.